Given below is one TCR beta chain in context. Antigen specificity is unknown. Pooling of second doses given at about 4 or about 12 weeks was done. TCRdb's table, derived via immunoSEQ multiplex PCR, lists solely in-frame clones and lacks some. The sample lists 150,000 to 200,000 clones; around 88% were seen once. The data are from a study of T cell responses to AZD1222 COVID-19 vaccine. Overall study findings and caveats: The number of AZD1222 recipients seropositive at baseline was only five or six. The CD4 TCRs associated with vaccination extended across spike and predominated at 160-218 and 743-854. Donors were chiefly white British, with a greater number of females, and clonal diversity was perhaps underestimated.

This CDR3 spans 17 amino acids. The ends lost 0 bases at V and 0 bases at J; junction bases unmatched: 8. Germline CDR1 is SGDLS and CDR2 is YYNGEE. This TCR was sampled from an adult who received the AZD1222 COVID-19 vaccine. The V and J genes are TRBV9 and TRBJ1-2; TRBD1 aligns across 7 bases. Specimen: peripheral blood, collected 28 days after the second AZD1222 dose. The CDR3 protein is CASSVEGTEISNYGYTF. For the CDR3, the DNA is TGTGCCAGCAGCGTAGAAGGGACAGAAATATCTAACTATGGCTACACCTTC. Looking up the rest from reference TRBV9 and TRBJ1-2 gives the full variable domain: DSGVTQTPKHLITATGQRVTLRCSPRSGDLSVYWYQQSLDQGLQFLIQYYNGEERAKGNILERFSAQQFPDLHSELNLSSLELGDSALYFCASSVEGTEISNYGYTFGSGTRLTVV.